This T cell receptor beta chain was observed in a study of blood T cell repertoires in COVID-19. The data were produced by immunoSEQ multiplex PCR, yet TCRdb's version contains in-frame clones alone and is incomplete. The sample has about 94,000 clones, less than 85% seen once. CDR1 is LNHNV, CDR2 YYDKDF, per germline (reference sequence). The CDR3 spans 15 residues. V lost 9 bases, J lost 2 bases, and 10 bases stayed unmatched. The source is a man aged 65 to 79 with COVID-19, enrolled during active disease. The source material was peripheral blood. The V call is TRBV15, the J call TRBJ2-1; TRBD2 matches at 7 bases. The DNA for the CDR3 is TGTGCCACTACTGGGCCCGGGGGGACCTACAATGAGCAGTTCTTC. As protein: CATTGPGGTYNEQFF.